This entry is about one T cell receptor (beta chain). As yet, its antigen is unknown. The data are from a study of CXCR3-negative and CXCR3-positive naive CD8 T cells. Overall study findings and caveats: CXCR3-negative and CXCR3-positive naive cells shared comparable TRBV-TRBJ usage, but memory cells did not. Diversity in memory CD8+ cells fell much lower than the comparably high levels seen in both naive subsets.

The authors prepared UMI-labeled TRB cDNA libraries by 5' RACE. For each CDR3 protein, TCRdb gives one entry from its re-call of the 5' RACE reads, without DNA. Its table lists tens of thousands of distinct CDR3 sequences. Looked up from germline, CDR1 is SEHNR and CDR2 is FQNEAQ (reference sequence). This CDR3 is built from 12 residues. Sequencing input: memory CD8+ T cells from blood. This receptor was identified in a human donor in good health. Some clones in this sample may be carry-over from other donors' samples. V and J are TRBV7-9 and TRBJ2-7. The CDR3 loop reads CASSLEAYEQYF.